This T cell receptor (beta chain) is from a study of PD-L1 blockade in urothelial cancer. Study information: Blood samples had a median of approximately 150,000 T cells, tens of thousands of unique TCRs, and clonality roughly 0.073.

Some clones are missing from TCRdb's copy, which holds only in-frame ones; the method was immunoSEQ multiplex PCR. The table has 60,000 to 75,000 clones, 84% seen once. Time point indicated: pretreatment peripheral blood. The CDR3 extends over 14 amino acids. CDR1 is LNHDA, CDR2 SQIVND, per germline (reference sequence). V lost 8 bases, J lost 9 bases, and 22 bases lay in between. J is TRBJ1-2 and V is TRBV19, with D possibly TRBD1 on 6 matching bases. The sequence was obtained from a woman aged 70-85 years with urothelial cancer. The source material was PBMCs, sampled around atezolizumab (anti-PD-L1) treatment. The CDR3 reads CASGTGQRPLSYTF. CDR3 sequence (DNA): TGTGCCAGTGGAACAGGACAGAGACCACTTAGCTACACCTTC.